The 29 T cell receptor beta chains listed next were all sequenced from one sample in a study of blood T cell repertoires in COVID-19. TCRdb's table, derived via immunoSEQ multiplex PCR, lists solely in-frame clones and lacks some. Of approximately 150,000 clones listed, 70% to 90% are singletons. Input material: peripheral blood. Receptors originate from a human donor in a cohort sampled during active COVID-19.

The chain couples TRBV7-9 to TRBJ2-1; 13 nucleotides line up with TRBD2. The CDR3 extends over 18 amino acids. V shed 1 base, J shed 6 bases, and the junction held 9 bases outside the gene matches. Per the germline V gene, CDR1 is SEHNR and CDR2 is FQNEAQ (reference sequence). The CDR3 loop is CASSLGTRTSGRANEQFF. Written as DNA, the CDR3 is TGTGCCAGCAGCTTAGGGACCCGTACTAGCGGGAGGGCCAATGAGCAGTTCTTC.

V is TRBV9 and J is TRBJ2-7, with 7 bases matching TRBD2. V lost 0 bases to trimming and J lost 2 bases; unmatched junction nucleotides: 5. The CDR3 spans 15 residues. CDR1 and CDR2 from the germline V gene are SGDLS and YYNGEE. The CDR3 sequence is CASSVAGGGAYEQYF. In DNA, the CDR3 is TGTGCCAGCAGCGTAGCGGGCGGGGGAGCCTACGAGCAGTACTTC.

The rearrangement joins TRBV4-2 to TRBJ1-1; 7 nucleotides agree with TRBD1. The CDR3 consists of 14 residues. Germline CDR1 is LGHNA and CDR2 is YNFKEQ. V shed 6 bases and J 2 bases; nucleotides not matched to a gene: 6. The CDR3 nucleotides are TGTGCCAGCAGTCCGGGACAGCTAAACACTGAAGCTTTCTTT. As protein: CASSPGQLNTEAFF.

The V and J genes are TRBV2 and TRBJ2-7, with 9 positions matching TRBD1. The CDR3 consists of 14 residues. The V gene end was trimmed by 11 bases and the J gene end by 2 bases; junction bases not matched to a gene: 10. From germline, CDR1 is SNHLY and CDR2 FYNNEI. The CDR3 DNA reads as TGTGCCGGGGCGAAAGGGACAGGGACCTACGAGCAGTACTTC. Translation: CAGAKGTGTYEQYF.

The chain recombines TRBV19 with TRBJ1-2; 8 bases align to TRBD1. This CDR3 is 14 amino acids long. Germline assignment: CDR1 LNHDA and CDR2 SQIVND (reference sequence). V trimming: 5 bases; J trimming: 6 bases; junction bases outside the gene matches: 8. The CDR3 loop is CASSVRRQGHGYTF. The CDR3 bases are TGTGCCAGTAGTGTTCGGAGACAGGGGCATGGCTACACCTTC.

This clone was seen more than once but under ten times. The J gene is TRBJ1-3, the V gene TRBV10-3; TRBD1 matches 7 bases. The germline CDR1 and CDR2 sequences are ENHRY and SYGVKD. V shed 4 bases and J 4 bases; nucleotides not matched to a gene: 7. The CDR3 consists of 15 residues. DNA of the CDR3: TGTGCCATCAGTGCTCCACAGGGGACGGGAAACACCATATATTTT. Translated: CAISAPQGTGNTIYF.

The chain has TRBV27 and TRBJ1-2, with D tentatively TRBD1 (6 bases). Trimming pared 3 bases from V and 0 bases from J, leaving 20 bases between. CDR1 and CDR2 (germline): MNHEY, SMNVEV (reference sequence). This CDR3 is built from 18 residues. In DNA form, the CDR3 reads TGTGCCAGCAGTTTCCGCTTGGCAGTTGGGGGCCCTAACTATGGCTACACCTTC. Protein: CASSFRLAVGGPNYGYTF.

This chain links TRBV30 with TRBJ1-3; TRBD1 aligns across 7 bases. The germline V gene has CDR1 GTSNPN and CDR2 SVGIG (reference sequence). The CDR3 totals 13 residues. J was trimmed by 4 bases and V by 6 bases; bases with no gene match: 6. In nucleotides, the CDR3 is TGTGCCTGTGACAGGGCCCGCGGAAACACCATATATTTT. It encodes CACDRARGNTIYF.

The chain recombines TRBV6-5 with TRBJ2-5; TRBD2 is a possible D gene (6 bases). The CDR3 sequence is 13 residues long. CDR1 is MNHEY and CDR2 is SVGAGI in the germline V gene. Trimming took 9 bases from V and 1 from J, leaving 12 bases between them. In DNA, the CDR3 is TGTGCCAGTGGTAGGAGGGGCCAAGAGACCCAGTACTTC. It is translated as CASGRRGQETQYF.

This sequence joins TRBV6-6 and TRBJ1-5; unclear D gene. This CDR3 has 20 residues. The V and J ends lost 5 bases and 0 bases respectively, with 26 bases between them. Germline CDR1 and CDR2: MNHNY and SVGAGI (reference sequence). As DNA, the CDR3 is TGTGCCAGCAGTCCAATACTGGCGGGAGCACAGATTTATAGCAATCAGCCCCAGCATTTT. It translates to CASSPILAGAQIYSNQPQHF.

This clone was recorded only once. The rearrangement links TRBV20-1 to TRBJ1-2; 11 bases line up with TRBD1. V dropped 3 bases and J dropped 8; count of bases not matched to a gene: 11. The CDR3 loop spans 15 amino acids. The V gene's germline CDR1 is DFQATT and CDR2 SNEGSKA (reference sequence). The chain's CDR3 is CSASTGQGAGGGYTF. CDR3 DNA: TGCAGTGCTAGTACTGGACAGGGGGCCGGTGGAGGCTACACCTTC.

The chain is built from TRBV7-2 and TRBJ2-1; D possibly corresponds to TRBD2 (6 bases). V was clipped by 3 bases and J by 2 bases, with 11 bases between them. CDR1 SGHTA and CDR2 FQGNSA come from the germline V gene. The CDR3 extends over 15 amino acids. The CDR3 reads CASSLSGGTYNEQFF. CDR3 sequence (DNA): TGTGCCAGCAGCTTGTCCGGGGGAACCTACAATGAGCAGTTCTTC.

The V gene is TRBV6-5, the J gene TRBJ1-5, with D possibly TRBD1 on 5 matching bases. The CDR3 spans 15 residues. Deletions cut 5 bases from V and 4 bases from J, with 15 bases between. Germline-derived CDR1 and CDR2 are MNHEY and SVGAGI. The DNA for the CDR3 is TGTGCCAGCAGTCTCTACGTACAGGAGAATCAGCCCCAGCATTTT. Encoded protein: CASSLYVQENQPQHF.

This sequence joins TRBV6-5 and TRBJ2-7, with a possible D match to TRBD2 (7 bases). The CDR3 has 15 residues. The germline V gene encodes CDR1 MNHEY and CDR2 SVGAGI. Trimming shortened V by 6 bases and J by 0 bases, and 15 bases separated the two germline ends. The CDR3 is CASRGLGGSSYEQYF. As DNA, the CDR3 is TGTGCCAGCAGAGGACTAGGGGGTAGCTCCTACGAGCAGTACTTC.

Here the CDR3 reads CASSLVGSGSDETQYF. CDR3 DNA: TGTGCCAGCAGCTTAGTGGGTAGCGGGAGCGATGAGACCCAGTACTTC. V usage is TRBV7-2 and J usage is TRBJ2-5; 9 positions match TRBD2. The J segment lost 5 bases and the V segment lost 1 base, leaving 8 bases of the junction unmatched. CDR3 size: 16 residues. Looked up from germline, CDR1 is SGHTA and CDR2 is FQGNSA. Using reference TRBV7-2 and TRBJ2-5 for the parts outside the CDR3, the full variable domain is GAGVSQSPSNKVTEKGKDVELRCDPISGHTALYWYRQSLGQGLEFLIYFQGNSAPDKSGLPSDRFSAERTGGSVSTLTIQRTQQEDSAVYLCASSLVGSGSDETQYFGPGTRLLVL.

This sequence joins TRBV11-3 and TRBJ1-5; 7 bases agree with TRBD1. V lost 5 bases to trimming and J lost 3 bases; unmatched junction nucleotides: 13. The CDR3 loop spans 17 amino acids. Germline CDR1 is SGHNT and CDR2 is YENEEA. CDR3 coding DNA: TGTGCCAGCAGCCTGGGCCGTTTTGGACAGGCCAATCAGCCCCAGCATTTT. This encodes CASSLGRFGQANQPQHF.

The rearrangement uses TRBV7-8 and TRBJ2-1; D is perhaps TRBD2 (5 bases). The CDR3 runs to 13 residues. Germline values: CDR1 SGHVS, CDR2 FQNEAQ. Trimming left V 2 bases short and J 9 bases short, with 11 bases between. The CDR3 protein is CASSLRLAAEQFF. CDR3 DNA sequence: TGTGCCAGCAGCTTAAGGCTAGCTGCTGAGCAGTTCTTC. Using reference TRBV7-8 and TRBJ2-1 for the parts outside the CDR3, the full variable domain is GAGVSQSPRYKVAKRGQDVALRCDPISGHVSLFWYQQALGQGPEFLTYFQNEAQLDKSGLPSDRFFAERPEGSVSTLKIQRTQQEDSAVYLCASSLRLAAEQFFGPGTRLTVL.

The genes are TRBV19 and TRBJ2-7; TRBD2 matches at 13 bases. CDR1 is LNHDA and CDR2 is SQIVND in the germline V gene (reference sequence). The CDR3 covers 16 residues. Germline trimming cut 5 bases from V and 4 bases from J; bases unmatched to any gene: 8. The DNA for the CDR3 is TGTGCCAGTAGTTCTCAGGGGGGACTAGCGGGGTACGAGCAGTACTTC. This translates into CASSSQGGLAGYEQYF.

This chain connects TRBV19 to TRBJ1-2; D call uncertain. The V and J ends lost 4 bases and 2 bases respectively, with 11 bases between them. There are 14 residues in the CDR3. Germline-derived CDR1 and CDR2 are LNHDA and SQIVND (reference sequence). CDR3 bases: TGTGCCAGTAGTACACCGTCGGTAAACTATGGCTACACCTTC. Residues: CASSTPSVNYGYTF.

This clone appeared once. Here the CDR3 DNA reads TGTGCCATCAGTGAATCGCCCCAGGGCTCTGGGGCCAACGTCCTGACTTTC. Translating gives CAISESPQGSGANVLTF. This chain connects TRBV10-3 to TRBJ2-6, with TRBD1 as a possible D gene (5 bases). The CDR3 is 17 amino acids. Germline values: CDR1 ENHRY, CDR2 SYGVKD. V was clipped by 3 bases and J by 0 bases, with 12 bases between them.

The rearrangement uses TRBV6-6 and TRBJ1-2; 8 positions agree with TRBD1. Germline CDR1 and CDR2: MNHNY and SVGAGI (reference sequence). The V segment lost 6 bases and the J segment 10 bases; nucleotides outside the gene matches: 7. The CDR3 is 12 amino acids. The CDR3 spells CASRTDRGYYTF. The CDR3 coding sequence is TGTGCCAGCAGAACCGACAGGGGCTACTACACCTTC.

The V gene is TRBV5-6, the J gene TRBJ2-7, with 7 positions matching TRBD1. The CDR3 is 16 amino acids. The germline gives CDR1 SGHDT, CDR2 YYEEEE. The V gene end was trimmed by 4 bases and the J gene end by 1 base; junction bases not matched to a gene: 11. The DNA of the CDR3 is TGTGCCAGCAGCCTGGCACAGGGGTTGCTTTCCTACGAGCAGTACTTC. Encoded protein: CASSLAQGLLSYEQYF. The full variable domain, its missing parts supplied by reference TRBV5-6 and TRBJ2-7, is DAGVTQSPTHLIKTRGQQVTLRCSPKSGHDTVSWYQQALGQGPQFIFQYYEEEERQRGNFPDRFSGHQFPNYSSELNVNALLLGDSALYLCASSLAQGLLSYEQYFGPGTRLTVT.

The chain uses TRBV5-6 and TRBJ2-7; D is perhaps TRBD1 (5 bases). Germline V gives CDR1 SGHDT, CDR2 YYEEEE. Trimming removed 0 bases at V and 3 bases at J, with 13 bases between. This CDR3 spans 15 amino acids. CDR3 sequence (DNA): TGTGCCAGCAGCTTGGGGCTCGGGCAGGGCTACGAGCAGTACTTC. It translates to CASSLGLGQGYEQYF.

This chain links TRBV5-1 with TRBJ1-1; 8 bases are shared with TRBD1. J gave up 0 bases and V 3 bases, and 1 base lay outside the gene matches. Germline CDR1 SGHRS, CDR2 YFSETQ. This CDR3 spans 14 amino acids. The CDR3 spells CASSWTGLNTEAFF. The CDR3 nucleotides are TGCGCCAGCAGCTGGACAGGGCTGAACACTGAAGCTTTCTTT.

V gene TRBV19 combines with J gene TRBJ1-1; the D gene is possibly TRBD1 (6 bases). Germline CDR1 reads LNHDA; CDR2 reads SQIVND (reference sequence). The CDR3 is 13 amino acids. The ends were cut back, 7 bases at V and 11 bases at J, with 20 bases in the middle. DNA for the CDR3: TGTGCCAGTACCCTCAGGGACAACAGGAAGGCTTTCTTT. As protein: CASTLRDNRKAFF.

This rearrangement joins TRBV7-2 to TRBJ1-1, with D perhaps matching TRBD1 (5 bases). This CDR3 comprises 15 residues. The germline V gene encodes CDR1 SGHTA and CDR2 FQGNSA. Trimming removed 5 bases from V and 1 base from J, with 14 bases in between. CDR3 DNA sequence: TGTGCCAGCAGCCCCCTAGGAGGGGAGAACACTGAAGCTTTCTTT. Protein sequence: CASSPLGGENTEAFF.

This clone has only a few counts. The V gene is TRBV30, the J gene TRBJ1-2; D might be TRBD1 (6 bases). This CDR3 is built from 13 residues. Trimming stripped 3 bases from V and 2 bases from J, with 10 bases between. Per germline, CDR1 GTSNPN and CDR2 SVGIG (reference sequence). The CDR3 here is CAWSRQANYGYTF. In DNA, the CDR3 is TGTGCCTGGAGCCGACAGGCGAACTATGGCTACACCTTC. The whole variable domain, remainder taken from reference TRBV30 and TRBJ1-2, is SQTIHQWPATLVQPVGSPLSLECTVEGTSNPNLYWYRQAAGRGLQLLFYSVGIGQISSEVPQNLSASRPQDRQFILSSKKLLLSDSGFYLCAWSRQANYGYTFGSGTRLTVV.

The chain recombines TRBV25-1 with TRBJ1-2, with D unclear. Germline V gives CDR1 MGHDK, CDR2 SYGVNS. This CDR3 is built from 13 residues. V shed 5 bases and J shed 8 bases, with 15 bases lying between them. The CDR3 nucleotides are TGTGCCAGCAGTCCTTGGGCATTCCGGGGCTACACCTTC. Translating it yields CASSPWAFRGYTF.

This chain joins TRBV18 and TRBJ1-2; the match to TRBD1 covers 8 bases. Germline assignment: CDR1 KGHSH and CDR2 LQKENI. The CDR3 loop spans 16 amino acids. J lost 4 bases, V lost 0 bases, and 7 bases had no gene match. This CDR3 is CASSPPEDRGPYGYTF. CDR3 coding DNA: TGTGCCAGCTCACCACCGGAAGACAGGGGTCCCTATGGCTACACCTTC. The variable domain in full, completed from reference TRBV18 and TRBJ1-2, reads NAGVMQNPRHLVRRRGQEARLRCSPMKGHSHVYWYRQLPEEGLKFMVYLQKENIIDESGMPKERFSAEFPKEGPSILRIQQVVRGDSAAYFCASSPPEDRGPYGYTFGSGTRLTVV.